This TCR beta chain was identified during a study of T cell changes during pregnancy in multiple sclerosis. Germline CDR1 and CDR2: SNHLY and FYNNEI. V was clipped by 3 bases and J by 6 bases, with 12 bases between them. The CDR3 length is 15 residues. Some clones are missing from TCRdb's copy, which holds only in-frame ones; the method was immunoSEQ multiplex PCR. The table has roughly 39,000 clones, over 90% seen once. The clonotype originates from a female donor in good health, enrolled as a control in a pregnancy study. Specimen: CD4+ T cells from peripheral blood mononuclear cells, collected after pregnancy. The chain links TRBV2 to TRBJ1-6; D remains unclear. The CDR3 nucleotides are TGTGCCAGCAGTGAGATCGACGGCGGTAATTCACCCCTCCACTTT. Translating it yields CASSEIDGGNSPLHF.